This T cell receptor (beta chain) was recovered during a study of CD8+CD57+ T cells in acquired aplastic anemia. At the level of the study: DNA recovered from sorted CD4+ and CD8+ cells had a mean of approximately 3.2 ug. Among healthy donors, CD4+ cells averaged about 11 million reads. Study observations and caveats: Between patients and controls, 25 to 35 CD8+ CDR3 sequences were found in common. Patient and control CD8+ Simpson's diversity was not significantly different.

The CDR3 runs 13 residues. CDR1 GTSNPN and CDR2 SVGIG come from the germline V gene (reference sequence). Losses at the gene ends were 8 bases for V and 2 bases for J; bases not matched to a gene: 8. Genomic DNA, the template, was used for profiling of the TCR beta VDJ and CDR3. TCRdb recomputed calls from the reads with MiXCR, one row per CDR3 protein. The sample has some 150,000 distinct CDR3 sequences; 41% are singletons. There are many counts of this clonotype. Its antigen remains unidentified. The chain recombines TRBV30 with TRBJ2-7, with 8 bases that match TRBD1. The sequence was obtained from a human donor in good health, serving as a control. Input material: sorted CD4+, CD8+, or CD8+CD57+ T cells (not recorded which) from PBMCs. The CDR3 protein is CASTGTGPYEQYF. The DNA for the CDR3 is TGTGCCAGCACCGGGACAGGCCCCTACGAGCAGTACTTC.